The clone carrying this T cell receptor beta chain occurred once. Sequencing used immunoSEQ multiplex PCR; TCRdb keeps in-frame clones, though not all of them. Of more than 150,000 clones listed, approximately 90% are singletons. This entry comes from a study of T cell responses to AZD1222 COVID-19 vaccine. The V end lost 5 bases, the J end lost 0 bases, and 14 bases lay between the germline ends. Germline-derived CDR1 and CDR2 are SQVTM and ANQGSEA. The CDR3 is made up of 14 amino acids. This sequence originates from an adult in good health. V gene TRBV29-1 combines with J gene TRBJ2-7; D is possibly TRBD1 (5 bases). Here the sequenced sample was peripheral blood, taken on day 0 of AZD1222 vaccination. The CDR3 reads CSVLYGASSYEQYF. As DNA, the CDR3 is TGCAGCGTTTTGTATGGGGCGTCCTCCTACGAGCAGTACTTC.